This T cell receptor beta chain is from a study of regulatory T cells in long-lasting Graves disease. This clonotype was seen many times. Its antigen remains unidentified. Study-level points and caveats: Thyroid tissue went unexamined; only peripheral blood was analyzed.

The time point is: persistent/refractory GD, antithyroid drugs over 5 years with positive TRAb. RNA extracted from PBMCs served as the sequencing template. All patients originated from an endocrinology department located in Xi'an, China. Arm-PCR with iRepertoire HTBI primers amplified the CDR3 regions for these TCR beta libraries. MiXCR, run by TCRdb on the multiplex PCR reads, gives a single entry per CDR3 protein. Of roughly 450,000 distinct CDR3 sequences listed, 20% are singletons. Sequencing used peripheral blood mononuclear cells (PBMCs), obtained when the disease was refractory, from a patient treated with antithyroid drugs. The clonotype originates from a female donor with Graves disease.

The CDR3 DNA follows: TGTGCCAGCAGCTTAAGGGACAGGGATGGCTACACCTTC. Its protein product is CASSLRDRDGYTF. The chain combines TRBV7-9 with TRBJ1-2; 9 bases align to TRBD1. From germline, CDR1 is SEHNR and CDR2 FQNEAQ (reference sequence). The V segment lost 2 bases and the J segment 6 bases; nucleotides outside the gene matches: 1. The CDR3 is made up of 13 amino acids. Together with reference TRBV7-9 and TRBJ1-2, the CDR3 gives the full variable domain: DTGVSQNPRHKITKRGQNVTFRCDPISEHNRLYWYRQTLGQGPEFLTYFQNEAQLEKSRLLSDRFSAERPKGSFSTLEIQRTEQGDSAMYLCASSLRDRDGYTFGSGTRLTVV.